The 17 T cell receptor beta chains presented below share a single source sample, sequenced in a study of regulatory T cells in long-lasting Graves disease. With iRepertoire HTBI primers and Arm-PCR of CDR3 regions, TCR beta libraries were built. Using its own MiXCR run on the multiplex PCR reads, TCRdb lists one record per CDR3 protein. The table lists about 430,000 distinct CDR3 sequences, around 20% of them singletons, with 13% to 15% in the top ten. Time point of the sample: persistent/refractory GD, antithyroid drugs over 5 years with positive TRAb. TCR sequences were obtained from RNA taken from PBMCs. Here the sequenced sample was peripheral blood mononuclear cells (PBMCs), taken when the disease was refractory, from a patient treated with antithyroid drugs. The receptor set was obtained from a female donor with Graves disease.

The gene calls are TRBV7-9 and TRBJ1-4; D remains ambiguous. The CDR3 loop spans 14 amino acids. The V end lost 1 base, the J end lost 12 bases, and 15 bases lay between the germline ends. Germline V gene lookup returns CDR1 SEHNR and CDR2 FQNEAQ (reference sequence). CDR3 DNA sequence: TGTGCCAGCAGCTTAGGGGCGGCTCCGTGGCAACTGTTTTTT. Protein: CASSLGAAPWQLFF.

The chain is built from TRBV27 and TRBJ2-5; 7 positions match TRBD1. The V and J ends lost 3 bases and 1 base, in that order; junction bases with no gene match: 5. Germline CDR1 reads MNHEY; CDR2 reads SMNVEV (reference sequence). The CDR3 has 15 amino acids. The CDR3 reads CASSLTRDSQETQYF. The CDR3 DNA is TGTGCCAGCAGTTTGACCCGGGACAGCCAAGAGACCCAGTACTTC.

This clonotype occurred a few times. This sequence joins TRBV5-1 and TRBJ2-3, with TRBD2 identical over 10 bases. Germline-derived CDR1 and CDR2 are SGHRS and YFSETQ. With 0 bases clipped from V and 0 bases from J, the junction kept 10 bases outside the gene matches. The CDR3 has 19 amino acids. The CDR3 loop is CASSLAGTSVRSSTDTQYF. Here the CDR3 DNA reads TGCGCCAGCAGCTTGGCTGGGACTAGCGTTAGATCTAGCACAGATACGCAGTATTTT.

The rearrangement joins TRBV28 to TRBJ2-3, with D maybe TRBD2 (5 bases). CDR3 length: 13 residues. V was trimmed by 8 bases and J by 0 bases, leaving 9 bases between them. CDR1 is MDHEN, CDR2 SYDVKM, per germline. DNA for the CDR3: TGTGCCAGCGATACGGGGAGCACAGATACGCAGTATTTT. Protein sequence: CASDTGSTDTQYF.

This clonotype was counted between two and nine times. This chain uses TRBV28 with TRBJ2-6, with D possibly being TRBD2 (5 bases). V was cut by 10 bases and J by 0 bases, with 19 bases left in between. CDR3 size: 17 residues. In germline, CDR1 is MDHEN, CDR2 SYDVKM. CDR3 in amino acids: CATHLGQRTSGANVLTF. The CDR3 DNA sequence: TGTGCCACCCACTTAGGCCAGCGGACCTCTGGGGCCAACGTCCTGACTTTC.

V gene TRBV20-1 combines with J gene TRBJ2-5, with a possible D match to TRBD2 (6 bases). Germline V CDR1 and CDR2: DFQATT, SNEGSKA (reference sequence). V dropped 6 bases and J dropped 0 bases, with 23 bases sitting between them. The CDR3 contains 17 residues. CDR3 protein: CSASRLGGARYQETQYF. CDR3 in DNA: TGCAGTGCCAGTCGACTAGGAGGCGCTCGGTACCAAGAGACCCAGTACTTC.

The V call is TRBV19, the J call TRBJ2-7; D is perhaps TRBD1 (5 bases). The CDR3 consists of 14 residues. V was cut by 1 base and J by 3 bases, with 10 bases left in between. The germline V gene encodes CDR1 LNHDA and CDR2 SQIVND (reference sequence). CDR3: CASSIVAGNYEQYF. The CDR3 DNA reads TGTGCCAGTAGTATAGTCGCAGGGAACTACGAGCAGTACTTC.

V usage is TRBV7-8 and J usage is TRBJ2-1, with 7 bases matching TRBD1. Germline lookup yields CDR1 SGHVS and CDR2 FQNEAQ. The CDR3 runs 15 residues. V lost 5 bases and J lost 4; bases outside the gene matches: 8. CDR3 residues: CASSRSGTDYNEQFF. DNA of the CDR3: TGTGCCAGCAGCCGAAGTGGGACAGATTACAATGAGCAGTTCTTC.

This clonotype was detected once. The gene calls are TRBV20-1 and TRBJ1-6, with 8 nucleotides matching TRBD1. Trimming at V came to 2 bases and at J to 10 bases, leaving 13 bases not matched to a gene. This CDR3 region has 16 residues. Germline CDR1 is DFQATT and CDR2 is SNEGSKA (reference sequence). CDR3: CSARTAPGTGGSPLHF. The CDR3, as DNA: TGCAGTGCTAGAACCGCTCCCGGGACAGGCGGATCACCCCTCCACTTT.

The CDR3 coding sequence is TGCGCCAGCAGAACTACCACCGATAACGAGCAGTACTTC. Translation: CASRTTTDNEQYF. J is TRBJ2-7 and V is TRBV5-1; no clear D. The CDR3 length is 13 residues. V lost 5 bases and J lost 5, with 14 bases in between. Germline V gene lookup returns CDR1 SGHRS and CDR2 YFSETQ.

This clonotype occurred a few times. CDR3 amino acids: CASSAGSSYEQYF. The CDR3 coding sequence is TGTGCCAGCAGTGCCGGAAGCTCCTACGAGCAGTACTTC. The chain couples TRBV19 to TRBJ2-7; D is undetermined. The CDR3 length is 13 residues. Trimming left V 9 bases short and J 0 bases short, with 12 bases between. Germline CDR1 reads LNHDA; CDR2 reads SQIVND (reference sequence).

This clonotype was recorded a few times. The V and J genes are TRBV7-2 and TRBJ2-7, with D unresolved. The CDR3 extends over 14 amino acids. CDR1 is SGHTA, CDR2 FQGNSA, per germline. Trimming took off 1 base at V and 3 bases at J, with 10 bases between the two ends. The CDR3 DNA follows: TGTGCCAGCAGCTTAGTTGTCGCCGACTACGAGCAGTACTTC. It codes for CASSLVVADYEQYF. Based on the CDR3 plus reference TRBV7-2 and TRBJ2-7, the full variable domain is GAGVSQSPSNKVTEKGKDVELRCDPISGHTALYWYRQSLGQGLEFLIYFQGNSAPDKSGLPSDRFSAERTGGSVSTLTIQRTQQEDSAVYLCASSLVVADYEQYFGPGTRLTVT.

This clonotype was observed at least ten times. The chain carries TRBV6-2 or TRBV6-3 and TRBJ2-7; D gene ambiguous. Trimming pared 4 bases from V and 3 bases from J, leaving 7 bases between. Germline V gives CDR1 MNHEY, CDR2 SVGEGT. CDR3 length equals 12 residues. This chain's CDR3 is CASSSNGYEQYF. The CDR3 bases are TGTGCCAGCAGTTCCAACGGCTACGAGCAGTACTTC.

This clonotype was recorded many times. The gene calls are TRBV29-1 and TRBJ2-7, with D perhaps matching TRBD1 or TRBD2 (6 bases each). The CDR3 sequence is 14 residues long. In germline, CDR1 is SQVTM, CDR2 ANQGSEA. The ends were cut back, 7 bases at V and 4 bases at J, with 20 bases in the middle. The CDR3 nucleotides are TGCAGCGCCAGGACACGGCGGGACATATACGAGCAGTACTTC. Its translation is CSARTRRDIYEQYF.

This clonotype was seen many times. The chain carries TRBV7-2 and TRBJ2-7, with TRBD2 matching 8 bases. The CDR3 contains 15 residues. V shed 1 base and J 5 bases; nucleotides not matched to a gene: 7. Germline lookup yields CDR1 SGHTA and CDR2 FQGNSA. For the CDR3, the DNA is TGTGCCAGCAGCTTAGTCCCGGGAGGGCCCCACGAGCAGTACTTC. This translates into CASSLVPGGPHEQYF.

V gene TRBV20-1 combines with J gene TRBJ2-7, with a possible D match to TRBD1 (6 bases). The CDR3 contains 12 residues. The V end was cut by 7 bases, the J end by 7 bases, with 17 bases between. Per the germline V gene, CDR1 is DFQATT and CDR2 is SNEGSKA (reference sequence). CDR3 amino acids: CSVYGFRGEQYF. CDR3 sequence (DNA): TGCAGTGTTTATGGCTTTAGGGGGGAGCAGTACTTC.

The chain carries TRBV27 and TRBJ2-6, with a possible D match to TRBD2 (6 bases). This CDR3 has 15 amino acids. V lost 6 bases to trimming and J lost 4 bases, with 13 bases between them. Germline V gene data show CDR1 as MNHEY and CDR2 as SMNVEV (reference sequence). The CDR3 DNA reads TGTGCCAGCAGCGACGGAGGGGCCGGGGCCAACGTCCTGACTTTC. Its translation is CASSDGGAGANVLTF.